Following are 31 T cell receptor beta chains from one sample sequenced in a study of shared clonotypes between healthy human individuals. Repertoires were generated with immunoSEQ multiplex PCR, while TCRdb's copy carries only in-frame clones and drops some. The repertoire includes fewer than 3 million clones, around 92% of them detected once, and more than 0.35% sits in the top ten. Sequenced: naive CD4+ T cells from PBMCs. Subset here: CD45RA+ positively selected. The receptor set was obtained from a man aged 18 to 29 in good health. Some clones in this sample may be carry-over from other donors' samples.

The genes are TRBV10-2 and TRBJ2-5, with unresolved D. Germline CDR1 is WSHSY and CDR2 is SAAADI. V was trimmed by 4 bases and J by 5 bases, leaving 2 bases between them. CDR3 size: 10 residues. CDR3 loop: CASSGETQYF. In DNA, the CDR3 is TGCGCCAGCAGTGGGGAGACCCAGTACTTC.

V and J are TRBV18 and TRBJ1-2; D is unresolved. V lost 1 base and J lost 1, with 4 bases in between. Per the germline V gene, CDR1 is KGHSH and CDR2 is LQKENI. This CDR3 is 13 amino acids long. In DNA form, the CDR3 reads TGTGCCAGCTCACCACGACGTAACTATGGCTACACCTTC. As protein: CASSPRRNYGYTF.

This clone was seen more than once but under ten times. The genes are TRBV30 and TRBJ1-4; D ambiguous. In germline, CDR1 is GTSNPN, CDR2 SVGIG (reference sequence). This CDR3 region has 13 residues. Trimming removed 5 bases from V and 5 bases from J, with 12 bases in between. CDR3 region: CAWQAHGNEKLFF. DNA for the CDR3: TGTGCCTGGCAGGCCCACGGGAATGAAAAACTGTTTTTT.

This clone was detected only once. This sample includes further DNA sequences coding for the same CDR3. The V and J genes are TRBV28 and TRBJ2-2, with 7 bases aligning to TRBD2. After removal of 4 bases from V and 0 bases from J, the junction contained 2 bases not matched to a gene. This CDR3 region has 15 residues. The germline gives CDR1 MDHEN, CDR2 SYDVKM. CDR3 amino acids: CASSSSGANTGELFF. The DNA for the CDR3 is TGTGCCAGCAGTTCGAGCGGGGCGAACACCGGGGAGCTGTTTTTT.

The rearrangement links TRBV28 to TRBJ2-5; TRBD1 matches at 9 bases. Matching the DNA end better, TRBJ2-7 makes the J call doubtful. The germline V gene encodes CDR1 MDHEN and CDR2 SYDVKM. This CDR3 contains 16 residues. Written as DNA, the CDR3 is TGTGCCAGCAGTTTATTCGGGACAGGGAACCGATACGAGCAGTACTTC. Translated: CASSLFGTGNRYEQYF.

V is TRBV28 and J is TRBJ1-1, with a possible D match to TRBD1 (6 bases). Trimming cost V 8 bases and J 1 base, with 11 bases left between them. Germline V gene sequence: CDR1 MDHEN, CDR2 SYDVKM. The CDR3 is made up of 13 amino acids. The DNA of the CDR3 is TGTGCCAGCGGTTCGGGGGCGAACACTGAAGCTTTCTTT. Translated: CASGSGANTEAFF. Full variable domain (missing parts from reference TRBV28 and TRBJ1-1): DVKVTQSSRYLVKRTGEKVFLECVQDMDHENMFWYRQDPGLGLRLIYFSYDVKMKEKGDIPEGYSVSREKKERFSLILESASTNQTSMYLCASGSGANTEAFFGQGTRLTVV.

Concerning this clone itself: In the same sample, other DNA sequences code for this CDR3. V and J are TRBV6-5 and TRBJ2-5; 7 bases align to TRBD2. The CDR3 spans 14 residues. V shed 0 bases, J shed 5 bases, and the junction held 3 bases outside the gene matches. In germline, CDR1 is MNHEY, CDR2 SVGAGI. CDR3 nucleotide sequence: TGTGCCAGCAGTTACTCCGGGGGAGGGGAGACCCAGTACTTC. Residues: CASSYSGGGETQYF.

The V call is TRBV18, the J call TRBJ1-5; D call uncertain. The CDR3 is 15 amino acids. V was pared by 6 bases and J by 10 bases, with 22 bases between. Germline lookup yields CDR1 KGHSH and CDR2 LQKENI. The CDR3 is CASSPGSSAISPQHF. CDR3 nucleotide sequence: TGTGCCAGCTCCCCTGGCTCGAGTGCAATCTCCCCCCAGCATTTT.

The rearrangement links TRBV30 to TRBJ2-7; unclear D gene. CDR3 length equals 13 residues. Germline assignment: CDR1 GTSNPN and CDR2 SVGIG (reference sequence). The ends were cut back, 0 bases at V and 4 bases at J, with 10 bases in the middle. CDR3 bases: TGTGCCTGGAGTGTGTCAGCCCGGTACGAGCAGTACTTC. This translates into CAWSVSARYEQYF.

On this clone itself: In the same sample, other DNA sequences code for this CDR3. The J gene is TRBJ1-2, the V gene TRBV15, with 7 bases lining up with TRBD1. The ends lost 1 base at V and 1 base at J; junction bases unmatched: 3. The CDR3 extends over 15 amino acids. Germline V gives CDR1 LNHNV, CDR2 YYDKDF (reference sequence). The CDR3 nucleotides are TGTGCCACCAGCAGAGGGACAGGAGGTAACTATGGCTACACCTTC. Encoded protein: CATSRGTGGNYGYTF.

The chain has TRBV4-2 and TRBJ2-1; 10 positions match TRBD2. CDR1 and CDR2 (germline): LGHNA, YNFKEQ. The trim removed 3 bases at V and 0 bases at J, leaving 8 bases unmatched. The CDR3 is made up of 18 amino acids. CDR3 nucleotide sequence: TGTGCCAGCAGCCAGCAGGGACTAGCGCCCAGCTCCTACAATGAGCAGTTCTTC. Translating gives CASSQQGLAPSSYNEQFF.

Details on this clone: The junction does not match germline at one end; this may be a read error. V gene TRBV5-1 combines with J gene TRBJ1-2, with D tentatively TRBD1 (6 bases). The CDR3 consists of 15 residues. Germline CDR1 SGHRS, CDR2 YFSETQ. The CDR3: CASGPGHIVGTPLAF. The CDR3, as DNA: TGCGCCAGCGGACCGGGGCACATTGTGGGGACACCGCTGGCCTTC. Supplemented by reference TRBV5-1 and TRBJ1-2, the full variable domain reads KAGVTQTPRYLIKTRGQQVTLSCSPISGHRSVSWYQQTPGQGLQFLFEYFSETQRNKGNFPGRFSGRQFSNSRSEMNVSTLELGDSALYLCASGPGHIVGTPLAFGSGTRLTVV.

V is TRBV7-2 and J is TRBJ2-4; D might be TRBD1 (5 bases). The CDR3 is made up of 15 amino acids. Trimming left V 5 bases short and J 6 bases short, with 17 bases between. CDR1 is SGHTA and CDR2 is FQGNSA in the germline V gene. CDR3 protein: CASSPGRVGLNIQYF. As DNA, the CDR3 is TGTGCCAGCAGCCCTGGCAGGGTGGGTCTAAACATTCAGTACTTC. The whole variable domain, remainder taken from reference TRBV7-2 and TRBJ2-4, is GAGVSQSPSNKVTEKGKDVELRCDPISGHTALYWYRQSLGQGLEFLIYFQGNSAPDKSGLPSDRFSAERTGGSVSTLTIQRTQQEDSAVYLCASSPGRVGLNIQYFGAGTRLSVL.

The V call is TRBV7-6, the J call TRBJ1-1; the match to TRBD1 covers 7 bases. This CDR3 comprises 15 residues. Unmatched junction bases numbered 11, after V lost 5 bases and J lost 5 bases. The germline V gene encodes CDR1 SGHVS and CDR2 FNYEAQ. CDR3 bases: TGTGCCAGCAGCCCCGACGAGGGGGCGAGAACTGAAGCTTTCTTT. This translates into CASSPDEGARTEAFF.

The chain carries TRBV28 and TRBJ2-5; unclear D gene. The CDR3 runs 15 residues. The germline gives CDR1 MDHEN, CDR2 SYDVKM. Trimming cost V 1 base and J 6 bases, with 15 bases left between them. The CDR3 DNA reads TGTGCCAGCAGTTTATCGGCTTTCGGCGAACAGACCCAGTACTTC. Translated: CASSLSAFGEQTQYF. The full variable domain, rest sourced from reference TRBV28 and TRBJ2-5, is DVKVTQSSRYLVKRTGEKVFLECVQDMDHENMFWYRQDPGLGLRLIYFSYDVKMKEKGDIPEGYSVSREKKERFSLILESASTNQTSMYLCASSLSAFGEQTQYFGPGTRLLVL.

The chain carries TRBV7-9 and TRBJ2-1; D may be TRBD1 (6 bases). Germline CDR1 is SEHNR and CDR2 is FQNEAQ (reference sequence). The CDR3 spans 16 residues. V was trimmed by 5 bases and J by 7 bases, leaving 21 bases between them. The chain's CDR3 is CASSHKSRTAINEQFF. The CDR3 DNA is TGTGCCAGCAGCCACAAGTCAAGGACAGCGATAAATGAGCAGTTCTTC.

As regards this clone: The junction shows a germline mismatch at one end, possibly a read error. The CDR3 sequence is CASAPGTAAFSF. In DNA form, the CDR3 reads TGTGCCAGCGCCCCCGGGACAGCGGCTTTCAGCTTC. The V call is TRBV28, the J call TRBJ1-2, with 7 bases that match TRBD1. This CDR3 contains 12 residues. CDR1 is MDHEN and CDR2 is SYDVKM in the germline V gene.

V and J are TRBV5-1 and TRBJ2-2, with 13 nucleotides matching TRBD2. Germline V gene data show CDR1 as SGHRS and CDR2 as YFSETQ. The J segment lost 4 bases and the V segment lost 2 bases, leaving 5 bases of the junction unmatched. The CDR3 extends over 17 amino acids. CDR3 region: CASSFRTSGSGTGELFF. DNA of the CDR3: TGCGCCAGCAGCTTTAGGACTAGCGGGAGTGGCACCGGGGAGCTGTTTTTT.

The chain is built from TRBV5-1 and TRBJ2-7; D is perhaps TRBD1 (6 bases). This CDR3 comprises 13 residues. The V end was cut by 5 bases, the J end by 2 bases, with 11 bases between. Germline loops: CDR1 SGHRS, CDR2 YFSETQ. The chain's CDR3 is CASSQQGPYEQYF. The CDR3 nucleotides read TGCGCCAGCAGTCAACAGGGCCCCTACGAGCAGTACTTC.

The rearrangement links TRBV7-9 to TRBJ2-1; 11 bases line up with TRBD2. Germline-derived CDR1 and CDR2 are SEHNR and FQNEAQ (reference sequence). The length of the CDR3 is 17 residues. Losses at the gene ends were 1 base for V and 2 bases for J; bases not matched to a gene: 4. CDR3 sequence reads: CASSLVGTSGAYNEQFF. The CDR3 DNA reads as TGTGCCAGCAGCTTAGTGGGGACTAGCGGTGCCTACAATGAGCAGTTCTTC.

This clone was counted a single time. The CDR3 protein is CASAGANTEAFF. CDR3 DNA: TGTGCCAGTGCAGGGGCGAACACTGAAGCTTTCTTT. The chain has TRBV19 and TRBJ1-1, with TRBD1 as a possible D gene (6 bases). CDR1 and CDR2 (germline): LNHDA, SQIVND (reference sequence). With 8 bases removed from V and 1 base from J, the gap between germline ends came to 8 bases. The length of the CDR3 is 12 residues.

Comment on this clone: The junction differs from germline at one of its ends, possibly a read error. The rearrangement uses TRBV11-2 and TRBJ2-6; the D gene could be TRBD1 or TRBD2 (6 bases each). Germline assignment: CDR1 SGHAT and CDR2 FQNNGV. The CDR3 contains 17 residues. The CDR3 nucleotides are TGTGCCAGCACCTTACAAACGGGGGCGCACGGGGCCAACGTCCTGACTTTC. Protein: CASTLQTGAHGANVLTF.

The sample holds one count of this clone. Other nucleotide sequences from this sample produce the same CDR3. The chain couples TRBV28 to TRBJ2-5, with D possibly called TRBD1 or TRBD2 (5 bases each). V shed 2 bases and J shed 1 base, with 11 bases lying between them. CDR3 length equals 15 residues. Germline CDR1 MDHEN, CDR2 SYDVKM. This chain's CDR3 is CASSLGGTLQETQYF. Written as DNA, the CDR3 is TGTGCCAGCAGTTTAGGTGGGACCCTCCAAGAGACCCAGTACTTC. The full variable domain, with the rest looked up from reference TRBV28 and TRBJ2-5, is DVKVTQSSRYLVKRTGEKVFLECVQDMDHENMFWYRQDPGLGLRLIYFSYDVKMKEKGDIPEGYSVSREKKERFSLILESASTNQTSMYLCASSLGGTLQETQYFGPGTRLLVL.

V usage is TRBV7-2 and J usage is TRBJ1-1; D might be TRBD1 (5 bases). The CDR3 is made up of 16 amino acids. Germline CDR1 and CDR2: SGHTA and FQGNSA. V was shortened by 1 base and J by 1 base, with 13 bases between the two germline ends. The CDR3 DNA sequence: TGTGCCAGCAGCTTAGTAACAGGCCCGCAGAACACTGAAGCTTTCTTT. This sequence encodes CASSLVTGPQNTEAFF.

V usage is TRBV5-1 and J usage is TRBJ1-2; D gene ambiguous. Germline lookup yields CDR1 SGHRS and CDR2 YFSETQ. This CDR3 spans 15 amino acids. Trimming cost V 4 bases and J 8 bases, with 21 bases left between them. DNA of the CDR3: TGCGCCAGCAGCCCTTCACGGTCAGGAGCATGGGGCTACACCTTC. Protein: CASSPSRSGAWGYTF.

The rearrangement links TRBV5-1 to TRBJ2-7; 8 bases match TRBD1. With 2 bases clipped from V and 4 bases from J, the junction kept 5 bases outside the gene matches. This CDR3 has 14 amino acids. The V gene's germline CDR1 is SGHRS and CDR2 YFSETQ. The DNA for the CDR3 is TGCGCCAGCAGCTTCCCGGGACAGGATTACGAGCAGTACTTC. It yields the protein CASSFPGQDYEQYF.

The chain uses TRBV4-1 and TRBJ2-6; D gene uncertain. Trimming pared 4 bases from V and 2 bases from J, leaving 12 bases between. The CDR3 is made up of 16 amino acids. Germline V gene lookup returns CDR1 MGHRA and CDR2 YSYEKL. This CDR3 reads CASSPISRAGANVLTF. The DNA for the CDR3 is TGCGCCAGCAGCCCGATATCTAGGGCTGGGGCCAACGTCCTGACTTTC.

V gene TRBV7-9 combines with J gene TRBJ2-1; D might be TRBD1 (5 bases). Germline lookup yields CDR1 SEHNR and CDR2 FQNEAQ (reference sequence). V was trimmed by 5 bases and J by 1 base, leaving 12 bases between them. The CDR3 is 15 amino acids. CDR3 region: CASSASQGSYNEQFF. Written as DNA, the CDR3 is TGTGCCAGCAGCGCCTCTCAGGGTTCCTACAATGAGCAGTTCTTC.

The chain is built from TRBV21-1 and TRBJ2-5; TRBD1 was called by the table and not checked on the DNA. TRBV21-1 is a pseudogene locus. The CDR3 covers 16 residues. The CDR3 region is CASSRTCTGTQETQYF. In DNA, the CDR3 is TGTGCCAGCAGCCGAACTTGTACAGGGACCCAAGAGACCCAGTACTTC.

This rearrangement joins TRBV9 to TRBJ2-6; D not resolved. This CDR3 comprises 17 residues. V dropped 0 bases and J dropped 2 bases, with 12 bases sitting between them. Germline V gene data show CDR1 as SGDLS and CDR2 as YYNGEE. The CDR3 here is CASSVEVGRTGANVLTF. The CDR3 DNA is TGTGCCAGCAGCGTAGAGGTAGGGCGGACTGGGGCCAACGTCCTGACTTTC.

The rearrangement uses TRBV5-1 and TRBJ2-7; 7 positions match TRBD2. V was clipped by 4 bases and J by 4 bases; unmatched bases: 8. Germline V gives CDR1 SGHRS, CDR2 YFSETQ. The CDR3 totals 14 residues. CDR3 DNA sequence: TGCGCCAGCAGCACGCTAGCGGAACTTTACGAGCAGTACTTC. Protein: CASSTLAELYEQYF.